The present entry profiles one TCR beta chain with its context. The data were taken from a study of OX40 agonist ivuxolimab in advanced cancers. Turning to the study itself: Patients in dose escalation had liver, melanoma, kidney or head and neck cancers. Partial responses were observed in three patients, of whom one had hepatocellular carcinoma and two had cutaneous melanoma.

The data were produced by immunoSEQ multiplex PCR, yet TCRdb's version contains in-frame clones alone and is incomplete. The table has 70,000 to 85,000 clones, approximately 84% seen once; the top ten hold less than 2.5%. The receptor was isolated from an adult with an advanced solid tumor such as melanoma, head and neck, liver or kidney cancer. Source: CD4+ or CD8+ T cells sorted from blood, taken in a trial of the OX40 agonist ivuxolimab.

CDR3 DNA: TGTGCCAGCAGAAGGGGGGGACAGGGAACCTACGAGCAGTACTTC. It specifies CASRRGGQGTYEQYF. V is TRBV27 and J is TRBJ2-7, with 9 nucleotides matching TRBD1. Germline CDR1 reads MNHEY; CDR2 reads SMNVEV (reference sequence). V lost 6 bases and J lost 2; bases outside the gene matches: 8. There are 15 residues in the CDR3.